These T cell receptor beta chains were read from a single sample in a study of OX40 agonist ivuxolimab in advanced cancers. Profiling relied on immunoSEQ multiplex PCR, and the TCRdb table lists in-frame clones only, not all of them. This table holds tens of thousands of clones, almost 85% found once. The sequencing here drew on CD4+ or CD8+ T cells sorted from blood, taken in a trial of the OX40 agonist ivuxolimab. The receptors originated from an adult with an advanced solid tumor such as melanoma, head and neck, liver or kidney cancer. CDR3s include the opening cysteine and the closing phenylalanine or tryptophan. Each record gives: CDR3 DNA, CDR3 protein, D gene, J gene, clone size, V gene. D genes are given only for firm matches. The listing skips clone size in some rows; elsewhere it reads once, few, many or a size class.

CDR3nt: TGTGCCAGCCGACAGAGAGATGGCTACACCTTC
CDR3aa: CASRQRDGYTF
d_gene: .
j_gene: TRBJ1-2
abundance: .
v_gene: TRBV2

CDR3nt: TGTGCCAGTAGTATGGGAGGGGGATCCGGTGAAAAACTGTTTTTT
CDR3aa: CASSMGGGSGEKLFF
d_gene: .
j_gene: TRBJ1-4
abundance: .
v_gene: TRBV19

CDR3nt: TGTGCCAGCTTGGACAGGGCGATCCACGAGCAGTACTTC
CDR3aa: CASLDRAIHEQYF
d_gene: TRBD1
j_gene: TRBJ2-7
abundance: .
v_gene: TRBV28

CDR3nt: TGTGCCAGCAGCGTTTGGATGGGCAGGGCGCTCGTAAGAGGCGGGGGGTACAATGAGCAGTTCTTC
CDR3aa: CASSVWMGRALVRGGGYNEQFF
d_gene: TRBD2
j_gene: TRBJ2-1
abundance: .
v_gene: TRBV2

CDR3nt: TGTGCCAGCAGCTTAGCGCAATCTAGAACCTACGAGCAGTACTTC
CDR3aa: CASSLAQSRTYEQYF
d_gene: .
j_gene: TRBJ2-7
abundance: .
v_gene: TRBV7-2

CDR3nt: TGCGCCAGCAGCTCAGGACAGGAGCAGTACTTC
CDR3aa: CASSSGQEQYF
d_gene: .
j_gene: TRBJ2-7
abundance: few
v_gene: TRBV5-1

CDR3nt: TGTGCCAGCAGCCAATTTTACCGTCTTGCGGGGCCTAGCTCCTACGAGCAGTACTTC
CDR3aa: CASSQFYRLAGPSSYEQYF
d_gene: .
j_gene: TRBJ2-7
abundance: .
v_gene: TRBV9

CDR3nt: TGTGCCAGCAGTGAAGCGTGGGAGCAGTACTTC
CDR3aa: CASSEAWEQYF
d_gene: .
j_gene: TRBJ2-7
abundance: .
v_gene: TRBV6-1

CDR3nt: TGTGCCAGCAGTGAACACGTTGGAGGGAGAGGAAACACCATATATTTT
CDR3aa: CASSEHVGGRGNTIYF
d_gene: .
j_gene: TRBJ1-3
abundance: .
v_gene: TRBV6-1

CDR3nt: TGTGCCAGCAGCTTTCTAGGGACTTCCGAGCAGTACTTC
CDR3aa: CASSFLGTSEQYF
d_gene: .
j_gene: TRBJ2-7
abundance: .
v_gene: TRBV7-9

CDR3nt: TGTGCCAGCAGCCCCAGACAGGAGGGGTACCAAGAGACCCAGTACTTC
CDR3aa: CASSPRQEGYQETQYF
d_gene: .
j_gene: TRBJ2-5
abundance: once
v_gene: TRBV5-4

CDR3nt: TGTGCCAGCAAACGGGAGATTCGGGGTGGTGAAAAACTGTTTTTT
CDR3aa: CASKREIRGGEKLFF
d_gene: .
j_gene: TRBJ1-4
abundance: .
v_gene: TRBV6-6

CDR3nt: TGTGCCAGCAGCGCCAGGACGGATGAAAATGAAAAACTGTTTTTT
CDR3aa: CASSARTDENEKLFF
d_gene: .
j_gene: TRBJ1-4
abundance: .
v_gene: TRBV6-4

CDR3nt: TGTGCCAGTAGTATGCACCACAGGGAACCCTACAATGAGCAGTTCTTC
CDR3aa: CASSMHHREPYNEQFF
d_gene: .
j_gene: TRBJ2-1
abundance: .
v_gene: TRBV19

CDR3nt: TGTGCCAGCAGTGTAATTCGGGAGAACACTGAAGCTTTCTTT
CDR3aa: CASSVIRENTEAFF
d_gene: .
j_gene: TRBJ1-1
abundance: .
v_gene: TRBV2

CDR3nt: TGTGCCAGCAGCTTAGGTGTCGCAGGCCTTCAGGGCTACACCTTC
CDR3aa: CASSLGVAGLQGYTF
d_gene: .
j_gene: TRBJ1-2
abundance: .
v_gene: TRBV7-2

CDR3nt: TGTGCCAGCTCATCACTAGCGGGGTCGAACACCGGGGAGCTGTTTTTT
CDR3aa: CASSSLAGSNTGELFF
d_gene: TRBD2
j_gene: TRBJ2-2
abundance: .
v_gene: TRBV18

CDR3nt: TGTGCCAGCAGCCCCCGACAGGGATACTCTGGAAACACCATATATTTT
CDR3aa: CASSPRQGYSGNTIYF
d_gene: TRBD1
j_gene: TRBJ1-3
abundance: .
v_gene: TRBV9

CDR3nt: TGCGCCAGCAGCTTAACGGGGGCCCAGAATGAGCAGTTCTTC
CDR3aa: CASSLTGAQNEQFF
d_gene: .
j_gene: TRBJ2-1
abundance: .
v_gene: TRBV5-1

CDR3nt: TGTGCCAGCAGCCAAACCCCCAAGGTCTACGAGCAGTACTTC
CDR3aa: CASSQTPKVYEQYF
d_gene: .
j_gene: TRBJ2-7
abundance: once
v_gene: TRBV28

CDR3nt: TGTGCCAGCAGTACAGAACAGGGACTGGACACTGAAGCTTTCTTT
CDR3aa: CASSTEQGLDTEAFF
d_gene: .
j_gene: TRBJ1-1
abundance: once
v_gene: TRBV5-4

CDR3nt: TGTGCCAGCAGTTTACCGGGGAAGAGGGATGGCTACACCTTC
CDR3aa: CASSLPGKRDGYTF
d_gene: .
j_gene: TRBJ1-2
abundance: .
v_gene: TRBV28

CDR3nt: TGTGCCAGTAGTATAATGGGGGCGAACACCGGGGAGCTGTTTTTT
CDR3aa: CASSIMGANTGELFF
d_gene: .
j_gene: TRBJ2-2
abundance: .
v_gene: TRBV19

CDR3nt: TGTGCCAGTACCTACCAAACAGGGAATCAGCCCCAGCATTTT
CDR3aa: CASTYQTGNQPQHF
d_gene: .
j_gene: TRBJ1-5
abundance: .
v_gene: TRBV19

CDR3nt: TGTGCCAGCTCATCGGGACGGCTCTACACAGATACGCAGTATTTT
CDR3aa: CASSSGRLYTDTQYF
d_gene: .
j_gene: TRBJ2-3
abundance: .
v_gene: TRBV18

CDR3nt: TGTGCCAGCTCACCGCGGAGTACTGGAAACACCATATATTTT
CDR3aa: CASSPRSTGNTIYF
d_gene: .
j_gene: TRBJ1-3
abundance: .
v_gene: TRBV18

CDR3nt: TGCGCCAGCTCCTGGGGGGGTCGCACAGATACGCAGTATTTT
CDR3aa: CASSWGGRTDTQYF
d_gene: TRBD2
j_gene: TRBJ2-3
abundance: once
v_gene: TRBV5-1

CDR3nt: TGTGCCAGCAGCCTATCCCGTCTCGATACGCAGTATTTT
CDR3aa: CASSLSRLDTQYF
d_gene: .
j_gene: TRBJ2-3
abundance: .
v_gene: TRBV7-2

CDR3nt: TGTGCCAGCAGCTTACGGGGGGAGACTTCCTCTGGAAACACCATATATTTT
CDR3aa: CASSLRGETSSGNTIYF
d_gene: .
j_gene: TRBJ1-3
abundance: .
v_gene: TRBV7-9

CDR3nt: TGTGCCAGCAGATTACAGGGAAGCCATGGCTACACCTTC
CDR3aa: CASRLQGSHGYTF
d_gene: .
j_gene: TRBJ1-2
abundance: .
v_gene: TRBV6-1

CDR3nt: TGTGCCAGCAGCCAACAGGGGGCTTTTCAGCCCCAGCATTTT
CDR3aa: CASSQQGAFQPQHF
d_gene: TRBD1
j_gene: TRBJ1-5
abundance: .
v_gene: TRBV7-2